The source of this TCR beta chain is a study of radiotherapy plus CTLA-4 blockade in lung cancer. Study in general: In less than 20% of patients, objective responses were seen; around 34% had disease control. Study-wide results and limits: TCR clones from tumors expanded in blood after radiotherapy plus ipilimumab. Early blood T cell clone changes and increased post-radiation serum interferon-beta were reportedly the strongest response predictors.

Details on this clone: Its antigen is as yet unknown.

Produced via immunoSEQ multiplex PCR; TCRdb's table is partial and in-frame only. The table shows about 30,000 clones, with roughly four fifths occurring only once. The ends lost 0 bases at V and 4 bases at J; junction bases unmatched: 1. This CDR3 is 14 amino acids long. Looked up from germline, CDR1 is SGHVS and CDR2 is FQNEAQ. Enrolled patients, whose metastatic non-small-cell lung cancer was chemo-refractory, received focal radiation plus CTLA-4 blockade with ipilimumab. The sequence was obtained from a human donor with non-small cell lung cancer who had stable disease on radiotherapy plus ipilimumab. The sequenced sample was peripheral blood, obtained from a patient treated with radiotherapy plus ipilimumab. V and J are TRBV7-8 and TRBJ2-5; 8 nucleotides agree with TRBD1. CDR3 sequence reads: CASSLADRVETQYF. The CDR3 region has the DNA TGTGCCAGCAGCTTAGCGGACAGGGTAGAGACCCAGTACTTC. Full variable domain (missing parts from reference TRBV7-8 and TRBJ2-5): GAGVSQSPRYKVAKRGQDVALRCDPISGHVSLFWYQQALGQGPEFLTYFQNEAQLDKSGLPSDRFFAERPEGSVSTLKIQRTQQEDSAVYLCASSLADRVETQYFGPGTRLLVL.